This T cell receptor beta chain was documented in a study of blood T cells in healthy people across ages. The study, taken as a whole, reports: When set beside aged donors, long-lived donors presented more naive CD4+ cells and higher diversity.

No fewer than 5 micrograms of total RNA were isolated from every sample. On this clonotype itself: Its antigen is undetermined.

The V gene lost 1 base and the J gene lost 1 base, with 16 bases spanning the gap. The CDR3 loop spans 18 amino acids. CDR1 and CDR2 (germline): SGHDN, FVKESK. For the second PCR, which ran for about 6 to 12 cycles, a sample-barcoded 5' primer and a J-beta primer mix were used. TCRdb reanalysed the 5' RACE reads using MiXCR and keeps one entry per CDR3 protein. The sample holds roughly 1.5 million distinct CDR3 sequences, about 45% seen once. The chain couples TRBV14 to TRBJ2-2; D might be TRBD1 (6 bases). The clonotype was recovered from a woman under 30 in good health. Input material: blood. CDR3 in amino acids: CASSQVIGGKKNTGELFF. The CDR3, as DNA: TGTGCCAGCAGCCAAGTTATTGGGGGCAAGAAGAACACCGGGGAGCTGTTTTTT.